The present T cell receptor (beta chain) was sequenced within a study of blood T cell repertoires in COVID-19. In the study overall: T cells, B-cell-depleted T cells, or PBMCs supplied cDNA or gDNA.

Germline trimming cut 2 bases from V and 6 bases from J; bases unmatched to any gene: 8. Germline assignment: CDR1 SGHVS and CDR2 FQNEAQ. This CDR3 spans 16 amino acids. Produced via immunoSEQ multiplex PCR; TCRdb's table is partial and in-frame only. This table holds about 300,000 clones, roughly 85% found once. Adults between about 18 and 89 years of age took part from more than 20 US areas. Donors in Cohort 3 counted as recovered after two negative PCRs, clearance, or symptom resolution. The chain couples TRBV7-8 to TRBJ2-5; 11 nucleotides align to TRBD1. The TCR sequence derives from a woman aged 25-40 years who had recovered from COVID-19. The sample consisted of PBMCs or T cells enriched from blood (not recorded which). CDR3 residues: CASSLFGQGAVKTQYF. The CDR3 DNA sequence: TGTGCCAGCAGCTTATTTGGACAGGGGGCTGTAAAGACCCAGTACTTC.